What follows is one T cell receptor beta chain and its context. The antigen it binds to is not known. The sample holds no much larger clone one base away, and base qualities are not on file. The data were obtained in a study of radiotherapy plus CTLA-4 blockade in lung cancer (dated by TCRdb to between 2017 and 2018). Looking at the study overall: Objective responses were observed in about 17% of enrolled patients, and disease control was achieved in less than 40%.

Overall results and qualifications from the work: The strongest predictors of response, as reported, were early dynamic changes in blood T cell clones along with a rise in serum interferon-beta after radiation. TCR clones derived from tumors expanded in peripheral blood after treatment with radiotherapy and ipilimumab.

Preparation of the library involved the immunoSEQ multiplex PCR assay. TCRdb obtained this table from immuneACCESS and retained in-frame rearrangements with V and J assigned. These tables miss some clones; where compared with another copy, unresolved V genes account for less than half of the shortfall, and the remainder is unexplained. Counted in this sample were 52,000 or so clones; 70% to 85% of them appeared once. In total, the top ten clones hold over 6% of the sample. The germline V gene sets CDR1 to MNHEY and CDR2 to SVGAGI. The CDR3 spans 15 residues, from the cysteine through the phenylalanine. Only the CDR3 DNA is retained, 45 bases long and in frame from the first base. The junction shows trimming of 9 bases on V and 0 bases on J, and the gene matches do not reach 8 bases of it. The study evaluated CTLA-4 blockade (ipilimumab) given together with focal radiation therapy in patients who had chemo-refractory metastatic non-small-cell lung cancer.

Sequencing used peripheral blood, obtained from a patient treated with radiotherapy plus ipilimumab. The V and J segments used are TRBV6-5 and TRBJ2-7; TRBD1 agrees with 10 junctional bases. The source is a human donor with non-small cell lung cancer whose response to radiotherapy plus ipilimumab could not be evaluated. The CDR3 has the sequence CASKTGTGASYEQYF. DNA sequence: TGTGCCAGTAAGACCGGGACAGGGGCCTCCTACGAGCAGTACTTC.